Presented here are 2 T cell receptor beta chains from one specimen sequenced in a study of T cells in localized non-small cell lung cancer. This table comes from immunoSEQ multiplex PCR, and its TCRdb copy is limited to in-frame clones, with some not included. The sample holds under 100,000 clones; 88% are singletons and the top ten take under 25%. The specimen was peripheral blood, collected before any cancer treatment. The receptors shown here come from a woman between 35 and 70 years old with stage I squamous cell lung carcinoma.

The sample holds one count of this clone. The rearrangement uses TRBV23-1 and TRBJ1-1; 10 nucleotides match TRBD1. TRBV23-1 is given ORF status, its function remaining uncertain. The ends lost 6 bases at V and 5 bases at J; junction bases unmatched: 9. This CDR3 comprises 15 residues. The CDR3 sequence is CASSQRQGAQTEAFF. The CDR3 coding sequence is TGCGCCAGCAGCCAAAGACAGGGGGCGCAGACTGAAGCTTTCTTT.

The chain has TRBV7-6 and TRBJ2-3, with 7 bases aligning to TRBD2. After removal of 5 bases from V and 2 bases from J, the junction contained 10 bases not matched to a gene. Per germline, CDR1 SGHVS and CDR2 FNYEAQ. The CDR3 totals 16 residues. Written as DNA, the CDR3 is TGTGCCAGCAGCCCTGGGGGTAGCGGGTTCACAGATACGCAGTATTTT. This codes for CASSPGGSGFTDTQYF.